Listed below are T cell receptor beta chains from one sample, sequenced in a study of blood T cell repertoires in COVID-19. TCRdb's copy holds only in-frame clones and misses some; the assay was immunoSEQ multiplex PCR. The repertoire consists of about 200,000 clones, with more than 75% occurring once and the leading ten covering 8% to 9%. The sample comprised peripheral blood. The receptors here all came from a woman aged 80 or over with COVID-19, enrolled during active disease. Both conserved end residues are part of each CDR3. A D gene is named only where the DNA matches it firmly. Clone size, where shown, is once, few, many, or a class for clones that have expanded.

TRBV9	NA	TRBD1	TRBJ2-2	CASSVSQNFRDRGGTGELFF	TGTGCCAGCAGCGTATCTCAAAACTTTCGGGACAGGGGAGGCACCGGGGAGCTGTTTTTT
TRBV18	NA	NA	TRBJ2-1	CASSRTEFGEQFF	TGTGCCAGCTCACGTACAGAGTTTGGTGAGCAGTTCTTC
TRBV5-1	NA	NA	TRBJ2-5	CASSLFRGLQETQYF	TGCGCCAGCAGCCTCTTCAGGGGCCTCCAAGAGACCCAGTACTTC
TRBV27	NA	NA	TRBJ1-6	CASRILDSPLHF	TGTGCCAGCAGAATACTTGATTCACCCCTCCACTTT
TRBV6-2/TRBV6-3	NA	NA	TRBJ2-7	CASSRDSSQGYEQYF	TGTGCCAGCAGCCGGGACTCCTCGCAGGGCTACGAGCAGTACTTC
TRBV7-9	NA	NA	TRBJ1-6	CASSSGNSPLHF	TGTGCCAGCAGCTCAGGGAATTCACCCCTCCACTTT
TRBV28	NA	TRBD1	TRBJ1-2	CASITTGNYGYTF	TGTGCCAGCATCACGACAGGGAACTATGGCTACACCTTC
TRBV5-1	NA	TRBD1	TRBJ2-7	CASSPDRSYEQYF	TGCGCCAGCAGCCCGGACAGGAGCTACGAGCAGTACTTC
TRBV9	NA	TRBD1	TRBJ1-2	CASSVGGTGLSYGYTF	TGTGCCAGCAGCGTAGGAGGGACAGGGCTCAGCTATGGCTACACCTTC
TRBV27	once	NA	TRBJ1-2	CASSPDTSGALLYGYTF	TGTGCCAGCAGTCCAGACACCTCAGGGGCCCTCCTCTATGGCTACACCTTC
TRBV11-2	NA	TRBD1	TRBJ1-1	CASSRTGLNTEAFF	TGTGCCAGCAGCCGGACAGGGTTGAACACTGAAGCTTTCTTT
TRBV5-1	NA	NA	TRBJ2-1	CASSLEGGNYNEQFF	TGCGCCAGCAGCTTGGAGGGAGGCAACTACAATGAGCAGTTCTTC
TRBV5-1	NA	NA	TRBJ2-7	CASSFSRDSYEQYF	TGCGCCAGCAGCTTCAGCCGGGACTCTTACGAGCAGTACTTC
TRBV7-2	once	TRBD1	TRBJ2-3	CASSQDRGSTDTQYF	TGTGCCAGCAGCCAGGACAGGGGGAGCACAGATACGCAGTATTTT
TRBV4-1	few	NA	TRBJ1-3	CASSRDQTGNTIYF	TGCGCCAGCAGCCGAGATCAAACTGGAAACACCATATATTTT
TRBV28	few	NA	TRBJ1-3	CASSLSGSGLDGNTIYF	TGTGCCAGCAGTTTATCGGGCAGCGGTTTGGATGGAAACACCATATATTTT
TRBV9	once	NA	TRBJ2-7	CASSVRSASMFEQYF	TGTGCCAGCAGCGTCCGCAGCGCCTCCATGTTCGAGCAGTACTTC
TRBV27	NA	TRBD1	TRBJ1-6	CASSLGQFNSPLHF	TGTGCCAGCAGTTTGGGACAGTTTAATTCACCCCTCCACTTT
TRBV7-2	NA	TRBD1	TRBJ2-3	CASSSGQGPDTQYF	TGTGCCAGCAGCTCGGGACAGGGACCAGATACGCAGTATTTT
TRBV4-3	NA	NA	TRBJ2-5	CASSQAYLQGRETQYF	TGCGCCAGCAGCCAAGCCTATTTGCAGGGAAGAGAGACCCAGTACTTC
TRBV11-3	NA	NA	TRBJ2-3	CAADSFLFPDTQYF	TGTGCCGCGGACAGTTTTCTTTTCCCAGATACGCAGTATTTT
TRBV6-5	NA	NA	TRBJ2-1	CASTRGLDNEQFF	TGTGCCAGCACCCGGGGTTTGGACAATGAGCAGTTCTTC
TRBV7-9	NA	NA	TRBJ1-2	CASSPSQGNYGYTF	TGTGCCAGCAGCCCCAGCCAGGGGAACTATGGCTACACCTTC
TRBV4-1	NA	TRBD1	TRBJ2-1	CASSQYGTGMGNEQFF	TGCGCCAGCAGCCAGTACGGGACAGGTATGGGTAATGAGCAGTTCTTC